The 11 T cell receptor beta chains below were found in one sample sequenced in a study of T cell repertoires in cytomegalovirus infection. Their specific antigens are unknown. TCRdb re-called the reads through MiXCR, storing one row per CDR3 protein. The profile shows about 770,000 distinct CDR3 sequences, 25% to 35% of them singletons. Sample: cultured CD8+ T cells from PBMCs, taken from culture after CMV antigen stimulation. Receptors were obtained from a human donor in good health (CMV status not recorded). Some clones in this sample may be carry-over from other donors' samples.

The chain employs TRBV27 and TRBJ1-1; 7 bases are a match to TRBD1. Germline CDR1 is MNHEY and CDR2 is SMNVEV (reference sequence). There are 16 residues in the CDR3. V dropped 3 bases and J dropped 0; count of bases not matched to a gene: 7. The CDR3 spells CASSFYYRGMNTEAFF. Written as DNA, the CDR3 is TGTGCCAGCAGTTTTTACTACAGGGGCATGAACACTGAAGCTTTCTTT.

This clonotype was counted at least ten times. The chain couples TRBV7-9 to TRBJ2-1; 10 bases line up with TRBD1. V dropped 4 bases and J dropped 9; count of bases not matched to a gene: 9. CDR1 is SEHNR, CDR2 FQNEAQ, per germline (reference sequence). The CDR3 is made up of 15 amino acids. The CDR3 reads CASSSTGGGFGEQFF. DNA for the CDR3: TGTGCCAGCAGCTCGACAGGGGGCGGCTTTGGTGAGCAGTTCTTC.

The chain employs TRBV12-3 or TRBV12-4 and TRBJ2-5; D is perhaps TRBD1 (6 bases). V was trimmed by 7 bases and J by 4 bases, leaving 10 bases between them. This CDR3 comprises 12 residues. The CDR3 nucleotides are TGTGCCAGCATGGAACAGGGAGAGACCCAGTACTTC. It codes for CASMEQGETQYF.

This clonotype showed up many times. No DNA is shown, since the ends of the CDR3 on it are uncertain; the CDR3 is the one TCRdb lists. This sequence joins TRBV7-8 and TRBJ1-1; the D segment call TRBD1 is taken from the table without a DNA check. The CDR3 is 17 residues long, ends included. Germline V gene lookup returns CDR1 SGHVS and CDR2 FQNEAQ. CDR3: CASSWSSSGQPNTEAFF.

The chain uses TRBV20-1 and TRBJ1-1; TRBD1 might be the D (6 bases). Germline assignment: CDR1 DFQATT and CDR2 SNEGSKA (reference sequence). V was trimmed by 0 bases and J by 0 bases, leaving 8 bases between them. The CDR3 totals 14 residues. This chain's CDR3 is CSAREQGLNTEAFF. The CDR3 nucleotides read TGCAGTGCTAGAGAACAGGGCTTGAACACTGAAGCTTTCTTT.

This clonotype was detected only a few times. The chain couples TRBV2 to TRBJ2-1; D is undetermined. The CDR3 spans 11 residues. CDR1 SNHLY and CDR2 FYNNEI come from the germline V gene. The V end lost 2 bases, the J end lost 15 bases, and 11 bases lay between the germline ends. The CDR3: CASSETWGWFF. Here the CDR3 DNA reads TGTGCCAGCAGTGAAACGTGGGGATGGTTCTTC. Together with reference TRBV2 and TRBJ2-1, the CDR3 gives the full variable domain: EPEVTQTPSHQVTQMGQEVILRCVPISNHLYFYWYRQILGQKVEFLVSFYNNEISEKSEIFDDQFSVERPDGSNFTLKIRSTKLEDSAMYFCASSETWGWFFGPGTRLTVL.

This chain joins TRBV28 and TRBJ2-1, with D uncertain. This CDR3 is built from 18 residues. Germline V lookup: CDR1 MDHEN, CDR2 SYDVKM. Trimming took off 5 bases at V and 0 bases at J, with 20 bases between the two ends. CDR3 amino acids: CASSSLHSERDSYNEQFF. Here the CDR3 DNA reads TGTGCCAGCAGTAGTTTACATTCGGAAAGGGACTCCTACAATGAGCAGTTCTTC.

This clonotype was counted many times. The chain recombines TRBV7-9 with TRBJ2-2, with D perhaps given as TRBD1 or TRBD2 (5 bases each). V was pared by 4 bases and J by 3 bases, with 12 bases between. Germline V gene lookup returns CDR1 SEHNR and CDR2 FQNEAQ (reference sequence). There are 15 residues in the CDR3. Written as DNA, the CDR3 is TGTGCCAGCAGCTCCTCGAGGGGAGACACCGGGGAGCTGTTTTTT. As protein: CASSSSRGDTGELFF.

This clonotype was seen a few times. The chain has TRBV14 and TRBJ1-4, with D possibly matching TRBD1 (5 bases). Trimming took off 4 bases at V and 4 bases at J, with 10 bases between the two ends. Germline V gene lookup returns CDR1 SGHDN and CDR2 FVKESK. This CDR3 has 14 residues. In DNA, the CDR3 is TGTGCCAGCAGCCGAGGGGAGTTTAATGAAAAACTGTTTTTT. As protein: CASSRGEFNEKLFF.

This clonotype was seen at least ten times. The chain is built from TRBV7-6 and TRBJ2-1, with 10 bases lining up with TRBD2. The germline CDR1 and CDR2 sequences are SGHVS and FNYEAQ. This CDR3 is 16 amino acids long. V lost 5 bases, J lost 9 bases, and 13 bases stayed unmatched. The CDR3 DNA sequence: TGTGCCAGCAGCCCCCAAGCGGGGGGGCCCAATACTGAGCAGTTCTTC. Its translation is CASSPQAGGPNTEQFF.

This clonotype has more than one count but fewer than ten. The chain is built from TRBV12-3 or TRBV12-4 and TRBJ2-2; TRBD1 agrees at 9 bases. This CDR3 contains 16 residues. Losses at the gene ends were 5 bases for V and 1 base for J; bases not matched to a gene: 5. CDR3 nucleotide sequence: TGTGCCAGCAGTCCGAGACAGGGGGAGAACACCGGGGAGCTGTTTTTT. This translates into CASSPRQGENTGELFF.